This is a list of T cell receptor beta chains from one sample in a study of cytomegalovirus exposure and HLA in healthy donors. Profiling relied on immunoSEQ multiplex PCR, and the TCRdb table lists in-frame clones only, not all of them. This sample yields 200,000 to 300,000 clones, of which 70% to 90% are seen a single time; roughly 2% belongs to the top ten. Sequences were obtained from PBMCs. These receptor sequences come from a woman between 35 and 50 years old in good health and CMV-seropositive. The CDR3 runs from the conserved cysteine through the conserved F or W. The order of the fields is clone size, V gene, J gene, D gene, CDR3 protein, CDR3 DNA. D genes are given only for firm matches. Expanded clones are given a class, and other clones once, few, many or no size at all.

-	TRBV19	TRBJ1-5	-	CASSMGRGSNQPQHF	TGTGCCAGTAGTATGGGCCGGGGAAGCAATCAGCCCCAGCATTTT
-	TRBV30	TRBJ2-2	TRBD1	CAWAVTGRYTGELFF	TGTGCCTGGGCCGTGACAGGGCGTTACACCGGGGAGCTGTTTTTT
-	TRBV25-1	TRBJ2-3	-	CASSELDGGGWDTQYF	TGTGCCAGCAGTGAGCTTGACGGAGGCGGGTGGGATACGCAGTATTTT
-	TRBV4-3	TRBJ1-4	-	CASSQDSGGRNEKLFF	TGCGCCAGCAGCCAAGATTCCGGGGGGCGGAATGAAAAACTGTTTTTT
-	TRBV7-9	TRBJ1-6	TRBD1	CASSLVDRANSPLHF	TGTGCCAGCAGCTTGGTGGACAGGGCCAATTCACCCCTCCACTTT
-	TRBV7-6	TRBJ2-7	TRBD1	CASSPWTGGVYEQYF	TGTGCCAGCAGCCCATGGACAGGGGGGGTATACGAGCAGTACTTC
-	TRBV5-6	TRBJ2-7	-	CASSLEGGGAGYEQYF	TGTGCCAGCAGCTTGGAGGGGGGGGGCGCAGGATACGAGCAGTACTTC
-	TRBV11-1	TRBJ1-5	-	CASSVNRGQPQHF	TGTGCCAGCAGCGTAAATAGGGGGCAGCCCCAGCATTTT
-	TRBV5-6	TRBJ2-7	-	CASSLEAGPVYEQYF	TGTGCCAGCAGCTTGGAGGCAGGGCCGGTCTACGAGCAGTACTTC
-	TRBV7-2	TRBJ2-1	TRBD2	CASSLGGGRANEQFF	TGTGCCAGCAGCTTAGGAGGCGGGAGGGCCAATGAGCAGTTCTTC
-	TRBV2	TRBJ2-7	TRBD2	CASSGLAGVYEQYF	TGTGCCAGCAGTGGACTAGCGGGAGTCTACGAGCAGTACTTC
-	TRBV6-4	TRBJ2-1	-	CASSAERLDEQFF	TGTGCCAGCAGTGCGGAGCGTCTCGATGAGCAGTTCTTC
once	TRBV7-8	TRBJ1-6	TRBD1	CASSQDRLNSPLHF	TGTGCCAGCAGCCAGGACAGGCTCAATTCACCCCTCCACTTT
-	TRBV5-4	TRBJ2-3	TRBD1	CASSLPDRERDTQYF	TGTGCCAGCAGCTTGCCGGACAGGGAAAGAGATACGCAGTATTTT
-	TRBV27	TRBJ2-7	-	CASSLSFFPGREASEQYF	TGTGCCAGCAGTTTATCGTTCTTCCCGGGCAGGGAAGCGAGCGAGCAGTACTTC
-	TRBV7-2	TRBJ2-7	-	CASSKLVGDYEQYF	TGTGCCAGCAGTAAATTAGTGGGAGACTACGAGCAGTACTTC
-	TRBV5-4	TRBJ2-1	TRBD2	CASSLRGRAVDEQFF	TGTGCCAGCAGCTTACGCGGGAGGGCGGTCGATGAGCAGTTCTTC
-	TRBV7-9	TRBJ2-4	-	CASSLGDTNIQYF	TGTGCCAGCAGCTTAGGGGACACAAACATTCAGTACTTC
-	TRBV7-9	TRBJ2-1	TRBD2	CASSSGLAGFAYNEQFF	TGTGCCAGCAGCTCAGGACTAGCGGGGTTCGCATACAATGAGCAGTTCTTC
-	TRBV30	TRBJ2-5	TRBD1	CAWSVTGQQETQYF	TGTGCCTGGAGTGTTACGGGACAGCAAGAGACCCAGTACTTC
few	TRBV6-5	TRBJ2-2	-	CASSYGSGADGELFF	TGTGCCAGCAGTTACGGGTCAGGGGCGGACGGGGAGCTGTTTTTT
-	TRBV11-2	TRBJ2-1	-	CASSLAAVENEQFF	TGTGCCAGCAGCTTAGCAGCGGTAGAAAATGAGCAGTTCTTC
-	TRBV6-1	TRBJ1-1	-	CASNPGGARNTEAFF	TGTGCCAGTAACCCAGGCGGGGCGAGAAACACTGAAGCTTTCTTT
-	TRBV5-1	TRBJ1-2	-	CASSLDSPIYGYTF	TGCGCCAGCAGCCTCGACTCCCCGATCTATGGCTACACCTTC
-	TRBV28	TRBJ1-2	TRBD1	CASTPGTGFYGYTF	TGTGCCAGCACCCCAGGGACAGGATTTTATGGCTACACCTTC
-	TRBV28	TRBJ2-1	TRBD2	CASSLGGTRYNEQFF	TGTGCCAGCAGTTTAGGTGGGACTAGATACAATGAGCAGTTCTTC
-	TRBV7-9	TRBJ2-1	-	CASSLSGRAYNEQFF	TGTGCCAGCAGCTTAAGTGGGAGAGCCTACAATGAGCAGTTCTTC
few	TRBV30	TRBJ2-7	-	CAWSDRDEQYF	TGTGCCTGGAGTGACAGGGACGAGCAGTACTTC